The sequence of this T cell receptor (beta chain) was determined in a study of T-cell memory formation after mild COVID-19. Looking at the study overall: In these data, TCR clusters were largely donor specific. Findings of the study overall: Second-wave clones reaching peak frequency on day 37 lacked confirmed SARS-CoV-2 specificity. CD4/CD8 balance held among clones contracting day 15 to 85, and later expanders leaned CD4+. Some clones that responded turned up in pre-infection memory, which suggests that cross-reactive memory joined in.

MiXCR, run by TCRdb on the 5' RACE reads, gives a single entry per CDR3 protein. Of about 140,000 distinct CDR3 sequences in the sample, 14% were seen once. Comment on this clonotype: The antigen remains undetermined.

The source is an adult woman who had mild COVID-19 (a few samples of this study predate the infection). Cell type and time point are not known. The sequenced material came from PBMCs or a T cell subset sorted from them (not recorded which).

CDR3 amino acids: CATSDSTGLRVNGYTF. In DNA form, the CDR3 reads TGTGCCACCAGTGATTCGACGGGCCTCAGGGTTAATGGCTACACCTTC. The rearrangement uses TRBV24-1 and TRBJ1-2, with D maybe TRBD1 (5 bases). Germline-derived CDR1 and CDR2 are KGHDR and SFDVKD. Trimming took 2 bases from V and 6 from J, leaving 18 bases between them. The CDR3 spans 16 residues.